One and the same sample provided the 2 T cell receptor beta chains below, sequenced in a study of blood T cell repertoires in COVID-19. Here immunoSEQ multiplex PCR was the method, and the copy in TCRdb shows in-frame clones only, minus some. Of over 120,000 clones listed, 80% to 90% are singletons. Sample: peripheral blood. These receptors came from a woman between 50 and 59 years old with acute or convalescent COVID-19.

This chain links TRBV21-1 with TRBJ1-4; TRBD1 reflects the table's D call only, with no check against the DNA. TRBV21-1 has pseudogene status. The CDR3 consists of 14 residues. Here the CDR3 reads CASSKADINEKLFF. The CDR3 nucleotides read TGTGCCAGCAGCAAGGCGGACATTAATGAAAAACTGTTTTTT.

The chain joins TRBV28 to TRBJ1-4; D is undetermined. The CDR3 sequence is 14 residues long. V lost 3 bases, J lost 1 base, and 6 bases lay in between. Germline V gene lookup returns CDR1 MDHEN and CDR2 SYDVKM. The CDR3 is CASSFRQTNEKLFF. Written as DNA, the CDR3 is TGTGCCAGCAGTTTCCGACAAACTAATGAAAAACTGTTTTTT. The entire variable domain, with the rest obtained from reference TRBV28 and TRBJ1-4, is as follows: DVKVTQSSRYLVKRTGEKVFLECVQDMDHENMFWYRQDPGLGLRLIYFSYDVKMKEKGDIPEGYSVSREKKERFSLILESASTNQTSMYLCASSFRQTNEKLFFGSGTQLSVL.